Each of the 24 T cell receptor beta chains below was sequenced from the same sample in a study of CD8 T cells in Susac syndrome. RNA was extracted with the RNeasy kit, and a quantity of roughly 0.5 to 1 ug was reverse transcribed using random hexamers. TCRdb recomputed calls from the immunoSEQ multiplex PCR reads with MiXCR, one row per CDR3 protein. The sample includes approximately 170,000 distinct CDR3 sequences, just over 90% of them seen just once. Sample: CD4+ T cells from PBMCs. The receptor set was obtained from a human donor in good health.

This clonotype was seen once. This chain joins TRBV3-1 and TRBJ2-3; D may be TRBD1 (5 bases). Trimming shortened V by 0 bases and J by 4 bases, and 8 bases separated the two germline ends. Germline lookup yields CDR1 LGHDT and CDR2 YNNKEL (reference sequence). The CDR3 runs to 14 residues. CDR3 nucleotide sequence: TGTGCCAGCAGCCAAGAAAGGGGATCAGATACGCAGTATTTT. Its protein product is CASSQERGSDTQYF.

CDR3 loop: CAATGTTYEQYF. In DNA form, the CDR3 reads TGTGCCGCAACCGGGACCACCTACGAGCAGTACTTC. This chain connects TRBV10-3 to TRBJ2-7; perhaps D is TRBD1 or TRBD2 (5 bases each). Per the germline V gene, CDR1 is ENHRY and CDR2 is SYGVKD. The CDR3 runs 12 residues. The ends were cut back, 11 bases at V and 2 bases at J, with 13 bases in the middle.

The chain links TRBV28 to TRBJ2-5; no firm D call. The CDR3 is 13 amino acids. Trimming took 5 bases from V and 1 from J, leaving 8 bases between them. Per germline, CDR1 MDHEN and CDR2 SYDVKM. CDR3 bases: TGTGCCAGCAGTCGGACGCCCCAAGAGACCCAGTACTTC. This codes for CASSRTPQETQYF.

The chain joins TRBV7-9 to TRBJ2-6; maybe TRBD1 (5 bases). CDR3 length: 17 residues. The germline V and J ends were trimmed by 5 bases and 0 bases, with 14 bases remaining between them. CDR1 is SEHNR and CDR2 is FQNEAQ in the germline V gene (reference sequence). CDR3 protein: CASSTTVTVSGANVLTF. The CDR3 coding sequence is TGTGCCAGCAGCACGACCGTGACAGTCTCTGGGGCCAACGTCCTGACTTTC.

CDR3 protein: CASRATTGHGAYEQYF. For the CDR3, the DNA is TGTGCCAGCAGGGCTACAACGGGACACGGAGCCTACGAGCAGTACTTC. This chain connects TRBV6-1 to TRBJ2-7; the D gene is possibly TRBD1 (6 bases). CDR3 length equals 16 residues. CDR1 and CDR2 (germline): MNHNS, SASEGT. With 6 bases removed from V and 2 bases from J, the gap between germline ends came to 20 bases.

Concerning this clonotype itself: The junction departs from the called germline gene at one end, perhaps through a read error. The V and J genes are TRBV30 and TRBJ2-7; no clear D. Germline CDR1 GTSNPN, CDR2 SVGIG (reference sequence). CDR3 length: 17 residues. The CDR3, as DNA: TGTGCCCGGAGTGCGCTGCCCGCCAGCCAGATCTCCTACGAGCAGTACTTC. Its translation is CARSALPASQISYEQYF.

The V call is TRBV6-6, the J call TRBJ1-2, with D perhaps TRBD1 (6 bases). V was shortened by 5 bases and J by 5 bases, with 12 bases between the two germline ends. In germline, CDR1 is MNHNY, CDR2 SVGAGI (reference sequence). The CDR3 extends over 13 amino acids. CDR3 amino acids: CASSVDRTYGYTF. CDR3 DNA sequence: TGTGCCAGCAGTGTAGACAGGACGTATGGCTACACCTTC.

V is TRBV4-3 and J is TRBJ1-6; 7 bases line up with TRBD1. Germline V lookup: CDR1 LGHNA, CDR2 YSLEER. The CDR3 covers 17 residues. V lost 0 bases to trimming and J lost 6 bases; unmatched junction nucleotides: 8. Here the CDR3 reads CASSQDRRGTVNSPLHF. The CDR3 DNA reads TGCGCCAGCAGCCAAGATCGGCGGGGGACAGTTAATTCACCCCTCCACTTT.

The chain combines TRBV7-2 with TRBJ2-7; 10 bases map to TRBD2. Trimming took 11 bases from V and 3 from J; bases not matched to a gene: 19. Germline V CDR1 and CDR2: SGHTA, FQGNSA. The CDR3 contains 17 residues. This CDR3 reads CADQGPPSGGYGYEQYF. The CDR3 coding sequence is TGTGCCGACCAAGGTCCCCCTAGCGGGGGTTATGGCTACGAGCAGTACTTC.

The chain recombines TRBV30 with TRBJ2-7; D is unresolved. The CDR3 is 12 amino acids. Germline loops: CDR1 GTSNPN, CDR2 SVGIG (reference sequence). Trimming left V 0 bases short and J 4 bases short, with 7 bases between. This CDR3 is CAWSVSQYEQYF. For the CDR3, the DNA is TGTGCCTGGAGTGTAAGCCAATACGAGCAGTACTTC.

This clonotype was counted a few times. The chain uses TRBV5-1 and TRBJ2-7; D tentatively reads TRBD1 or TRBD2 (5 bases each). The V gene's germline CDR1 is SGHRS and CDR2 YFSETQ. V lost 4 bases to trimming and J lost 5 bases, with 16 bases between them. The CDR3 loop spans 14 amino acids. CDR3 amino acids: CASSARTPEDEQYF. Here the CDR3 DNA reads TGCGCCAGCAGCGCCAGGACACCGGAGGACGAGCAGTACTTC.

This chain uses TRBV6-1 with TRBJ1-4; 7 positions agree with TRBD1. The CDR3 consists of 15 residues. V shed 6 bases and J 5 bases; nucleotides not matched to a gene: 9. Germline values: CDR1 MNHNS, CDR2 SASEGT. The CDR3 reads CASRSGETGNEKLFF. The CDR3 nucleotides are TGTGCCAGCAGGAGTGGGGAGACAGGGAATGAAAAACTGTTTTTT.

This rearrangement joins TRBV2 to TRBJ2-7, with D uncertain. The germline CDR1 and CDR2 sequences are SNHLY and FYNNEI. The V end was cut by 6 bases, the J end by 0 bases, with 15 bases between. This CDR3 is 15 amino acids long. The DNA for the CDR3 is TGTGCCAGCAGCCCTTCCCCCGCCCTCTCCTACGAGCAGTACTTC. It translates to CASSPSPALSYEQYF. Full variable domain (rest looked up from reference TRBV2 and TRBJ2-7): EPEVTQTPSHQVTQMGQEVILRCVPISNHLYFYWYRQILGQKVEFLVSFYNNEISEKSEIFDDQFSVERPDGSNFTLKIRSTKLEDSAMYFCASSPSPALSYEQYFGPGTRLTVT.

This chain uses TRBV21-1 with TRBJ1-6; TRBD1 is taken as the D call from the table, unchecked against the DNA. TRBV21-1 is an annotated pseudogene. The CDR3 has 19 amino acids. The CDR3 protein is CASSITPPTHGPGNSPLHF. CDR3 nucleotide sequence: TGTGCCAGCAGCATCACCCCCCCAACCCACGGACCAGGGAATTCACCCCTCCACTTT.

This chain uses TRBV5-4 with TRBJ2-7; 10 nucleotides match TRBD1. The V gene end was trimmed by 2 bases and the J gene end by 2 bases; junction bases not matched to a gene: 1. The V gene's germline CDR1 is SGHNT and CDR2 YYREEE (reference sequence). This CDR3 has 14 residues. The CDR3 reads CASSFGTGAYEQYF. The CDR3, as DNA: TGTGCCAGCAGCTTCGGGACAGGGGCCTACGAGCAGTACTTC.

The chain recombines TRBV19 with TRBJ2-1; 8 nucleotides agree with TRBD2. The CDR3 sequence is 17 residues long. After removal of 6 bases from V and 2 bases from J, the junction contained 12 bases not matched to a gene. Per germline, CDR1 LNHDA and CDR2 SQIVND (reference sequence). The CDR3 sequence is CASSWSGGRPPYNEQFF. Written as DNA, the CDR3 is TGTGCCAGTAGCTGGTCGGGCGGGAGGCCTCCCTACAATGAGCAGTTCTTC.

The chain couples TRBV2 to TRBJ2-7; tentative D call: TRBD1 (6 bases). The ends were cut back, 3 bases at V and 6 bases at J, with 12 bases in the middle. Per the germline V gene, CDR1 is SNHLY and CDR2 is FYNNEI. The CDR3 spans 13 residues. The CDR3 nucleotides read TGTGCCAGCAGTGAGGGACAATGGCGCGAGCAGTACTTC. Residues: CASSEGQWREQYF.

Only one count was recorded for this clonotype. The DNA for the CDR3 is TGTGCCAGCAGCTTTGGGGCAATTAGCAATCAGCCCCAGCATTTT. Protein product: CASSFGAISNQPQHF. The chain carries TRBV7-4 and TRBJ1-5, with a tentative D call TRBD1 (5 bases). CDR3 length: 15 residues. The V gene's germline CDR1 is SGHVT and CDR2 SQSDAQ. Between the trimmed V and J ends, which lost 3 bases and 0 bases, there was a span of 9 bases. The whole variable domain, filled in from reference TRBV7-4 and TRBJ1-5, reads GAGVSQSPRYKVAKRGRDVALRCDSISGHVTLYWYRQTLGQGSEVLTYSQSDAQRDKSGRPSGRFSAERPERSVSTLKIQRTEQGDSAVYLCASSFGAISNQPQHFGDGTRLSIL.

The CDR3 DNA follows: TGTGCCGGGTTGACGGGGGACAGCTCCTACGAGCAGTACTTC. It yields the protein CAGLTGDSSYEQYF. The chain links TRBV2 to TRBJ2-7; the D gene is possibly TRBD1 (7 bases). This CDR3 spans 14 amino acids. From germline, CDR1 is SNHLY and CDR2 FYNNEI. V was clipped by 11 bases and J by 0 bases, with 17 bases between them. The full variable domain, completed using reference TRBV2 and TRBJ2-7, is EPEVTQTPSHQVTQMGQEVILRCVPISNHLYFYWYRQILGQKVEFLVSFYNNEISEKSEIFDDQFSVERPDGSNFTLKIRSTKLEDSAMYFCAGLTGDSSYEQYFGPGTRLTVT.

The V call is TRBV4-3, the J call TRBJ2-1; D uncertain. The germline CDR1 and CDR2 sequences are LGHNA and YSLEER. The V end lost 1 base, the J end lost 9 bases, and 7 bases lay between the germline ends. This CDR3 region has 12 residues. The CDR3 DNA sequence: TGCGCCAGCAGCCAAGGACCGGGTGAGCAGTTCTTC. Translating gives CASSQGPGEQFF.

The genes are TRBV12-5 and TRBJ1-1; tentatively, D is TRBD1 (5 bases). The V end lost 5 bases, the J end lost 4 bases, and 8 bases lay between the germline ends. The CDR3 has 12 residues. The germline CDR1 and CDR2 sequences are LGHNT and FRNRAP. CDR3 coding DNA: TGTGCTAGTGGTCCAGACAGCACTGAAGCTTTCTTT. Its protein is CASGPDSTEAFF.

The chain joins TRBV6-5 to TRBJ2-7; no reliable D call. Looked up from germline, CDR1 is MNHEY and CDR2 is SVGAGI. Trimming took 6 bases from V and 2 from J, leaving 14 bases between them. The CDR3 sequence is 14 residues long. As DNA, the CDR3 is TGTGCCAGCAGCCGGGCCCTAAGGGCCTACGAGCAGTACTTC. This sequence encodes CASSRALRAYEQYF.

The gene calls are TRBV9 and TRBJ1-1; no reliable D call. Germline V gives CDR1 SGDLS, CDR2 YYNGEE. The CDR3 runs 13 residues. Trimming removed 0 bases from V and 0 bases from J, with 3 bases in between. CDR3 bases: TGTGCCAGCAGCGTAGCGATGAACACTGAAGCTTTCTTT. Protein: CASSVAMNTEAFF.

The CDR3 coding sequence is TGTGCCAGTAGTATAGATTGGAAGGGTTCTGGTGGCTACACCTTC. Translation gives CASSIDWKGSGGYTF. The chain uses TRBV19 and TRBJ1-2; no definite D call. This CDR3 has 15 amino acids. V dropped 0 bases and J dropped 7 bases, with 15 bases sitting between them. Germline loops: CDR1 LNHDA, CDR2 SQIVND (reference sequence).